One sample yielded the 25 T cell receptor beta chains listed below, sequenced in a study of OX40 agonist ivuxolimab in advanced cancers. The assay was immunoSEQ multiplex PCR, and TCRdb's table has in-frame clones only and misses some. Of roughly 48,000 clones in the sample, around 80% were seen once. Source: CD4+ or CD8+ T cells sorted from blood, taken in a trial of the OX40 agonist ivuxolimab. Receptors were obtained from an adult with an advanced solid tumor such as melanoma, head and neck, liver or kidney cancer.

This chain uses TRBV15 with TRBJ2-7; D tentatively reads TRBD1 or TRBD2 (5 bases each). V was pared by 1 base and J by 4 bases, with 14 bases between. This CDR3 has 15 amino acids. From germline, CDR1 is LNHNV and CDR2 YYDKDF (reference sequence). The chain's CDR3 is CATSRGGIIGYEQYF. Here the CDR3 DNA reads TGTGCCACCAGCAGAGGGGGGATAATAGGGTACGAGCAGTACTTC.

The V call is TRBV6-1, the J call TRBJ1-5; D is undetermined. CDR1 MNHNS and CDR2 SASEGT come from the germline V gene. V was cut by 5 bases and J by 15 bases, with 17 bases left in between. The CDR3 contains 12 residues. The CDR3 region has the DNA TGTGCCAGCAGTTATGTGACCGGCCCACTGCATTTT. Amino acids: CASSYVTGPLHF.

V usage is TRBV19 and J usage is TRBJ2-5, with D perhaps TRBD2 (6 bases). The CDR3 runs 14 residues. Trimming removed 4 bases at V and 1 base at J, with 10 bases between. The germline V gene encodes CDR1 LNHDA and CDR2 SQIVND (reference sequence). CDR3 in DNA: TGTGCCAGTAGTAAGTTGGGACTCCAAGAGACCCAGTACTTC. This codes for CASSKLGLQETQYF.

The rearrangement joins TRBV5-6 to TRBJ2-7; no clear D gene. This CDR3 is 14 amino acids long. Trimming left V 2 bases short and J 0 bases short, with 9 bases between. CDR1 is SGHDT, CDR2 YYEEEE, per germline. The CDR3: CASSFLISSYEQYF. The CDR3 coding sequence is TGTGCCAGCAGCTTTTTGATTAGCTCCTACGAGCAGTACTTC.

The V call is TRBV29-1, the J call TRBJ2-3; D perhaps matches TRBD2 (5 bases). The germline CDR1 and CDR2 sequences are SQVTM and ANQGSEA. CDR3 size: 13 residues. V lost 7 bases and J 0 bases, leaving 11 bases between the germline ends. CDR3 protein: CSAGDPSTDTQYF. Written as DNA, the CDR3 is TGCAGCGCCGGGGATCCTAGCACAGATACGCAGTATTTT.

The chain uses TRBV5-6 and TRBJ1-5; 7 bases line up with TRBD1. CDR1 and CDR2 from the germline V gene are SGHDT and YYEEEE. Germline trimming cut 1 base from V and 0 bases from J; bases unmatched to any gene: 4. This CDR3 contains 16 residues. The CDR3 here is CASSLSTGYSNQPQHF. Here the CDR3 DNA reads TGTGCCAGCAGCTTGTCGACAGGGTATAGCAATCAGCCCCAGCATTTT. Full variable domain (remainder filled in from reference TRBV5-6 and TRBJ1-5): DAGVTQSPTHLIKTRGQQVTLRCSPKSGHDTVSWYQQALGQGPQFIFQYYEEEERQRGNFPDRFSGHQFPNYSSELNVNALLLGDSALYLCASSLSTGYSNQPQHFGDGTRLSIL.

The J gene is TRBJ1-3, the V gene TRBV11-2; D call uncertain. The V gene's germline CDR1 is SGHAT and CDR2 FQNNGV. This CDR3 spans 15 amino acids. The V end lost 6 bases, the J end lost 1 base, and 13 bases lay between the germline ends. The CDR3 is CASRPRGISGNTIYF. CDR3 in DNA: TGTGCCAGCAGACCTCGCGGGATTTCTGGAAACACCATATATTTT.

J is TRBJ2-7 and V is TRBV5-5; 8 bases fit TRBD2. The V gene end was trimmed by 2 bases and the J gene end by 3 bases; junction bases not matched to a gene: 10. The CDR3 sequence is 16 residues long. Germline V gene lookup returns CDR1 SGHKS and CDR2 YYEKEE (reference sequence). The CDR3 DNA is TGTGCCAGCAGCTTCCAAGGGACTAGTGGAGGCTACGAGCAGTACTTC. Residues: CASSFQGTSGGYEQYF.

The chain links TRBV9 to TRBJ2-3; 8 positions match TRBD2. Germline-derived CDR1 and CDR2 are SGDLS and YYNGEE. This CDR3 is built from 17 residues. Losses at the gene ends were 0 bases for V and 4 bases for J; bases not matched to a gene: 10. The CDR3 region is CASSVAPLFGGADTQYF. CDR3 DNA sequence: TGTGCCAGCAGCGTAGCCCCCTTGTTCGGGGGGGCAGATACGCAGTATTTT. Full variable domain (rest looked up from reference TRBV9 and TRBJ2-3): DSGVTQTPKHLITATGQRVTLRCSPRSGDLSVYWYQQSLDQGLQFLIQYYNGEERAKGNILERFSAQQFPDLHSELNLSSLELGDSALYFCASSVAPLFGGADTQYFGPGTRLTVL.

This clone was found once. The genes are TRBV4-2 and TRBJ2-7; D possibly corresponds to TRBD2 (5 bases). This CDR3 comprises 14 residues. Between the trimmed V and J ends, which lost 0 bases and 7 bases, there was a span of 13 bases. Germline V gives CDR1 LGHNA, CDR2 YNFKEQ. For the CDR3, the DNA is TGTGCCAGCAGCCAAGATCGCCGGGATAGGGAGCAGTACTTC. This sequence encodes CASSQDRRDREQYF.

The chain is built from TRBV7-8 and TRBJ1-5; TRBD1 might be the D (6 bases). The CDR3 covers 13 residues. The germline V and J ends were trimmed by 1 base and 5 bases, with 6 bases remaining between them. CDR1 and CDR2 (germline): SGHVS, FQNEAQ. CDR3 in amino acids: CASSLDRDQPQHF. DNA for the CDR3: TGTGCCAGCAGCTTAGACAGGGATCAGCCCCAGCATTTT. Based on the CDR3 plus reference TRBV7-8 and TRBJ1-5, the full variable domain is GAGVSQSPRYKVAKRGQDVALRCDPISGHVSLFWYQQALGQGPEFLTYFQNEAQLDKSGLPSDRFFAERPEGSVSTLKIQRTQQEDSAVYLCASSLDRDQPQHFGDGTRLSIL.

The V gene is TRBV6-1, the J gene TRBJ2-7; 9 bases are a match to TRBD1. Germline V CDR1 and CDR2: MNHNS, SASEGT. V was clipped by 6 bases and J by 2 bases; unmatched bases: 2. The CDR3 covers 13 residues. The CDR3 coding sequence is TGTGCCAGCAGCCGGGACAGGGCCTACGAGCAGTACTTC. Residues: CASSRDRAYEQYF.

This chain uses TRBV7-9 with TRBJ1-2; no definite D call. The V end was cut by 3 bases, the J end by 5 bases, with 4 bases between. CDR1 is SEHNR, CDR2 FQNEAQ, per germline (reference sequence). The CDR3 length is 11 residues. The CDR3 nucleotides read TGTGCCAGCAGCTTTTCGTATGGCTACACCTTC. Protein product: CASSFSYGYTF. The entire variable domain, with the rest obtained from reference TRBV7-9 and TRBJ1-2, is as follows: DTGVSQNPRHKITKRGQNVTFRCDPISEHNRLYWYRQTLGQGPEFLTYFQNEAQLEKSRLLSDRFSAERPKGSFSTLEIQRTEQGDSAMYLCASSFSYGYTFGSGTRLTVV.

The rearrangement joins TRBV4-2 to TRBJ2-2; weak D call: TRBD1 (5 bases). The CDR3 is made up of 16 amino acids. Germline CDR1 LGHNA, CDR2 YNFKEQ. The V end was cut by 1 base, the J end by 1 base, with 10 bases between. CDR3 nucleotide sequence: TGTGCCAGCAGCCAAGTGGCAGGGCGGAACACCGGGGAGCTGTTTTTT. Its protein product is CASSQVAGRNTGELFF.

The CDR3 loop is CATGGARGNTEAFF. In nucleotides, the CDR3 is TGTGCTACTGGAGGGGCCCGGGGGAACACTGAAGCTTTCTTT. The V gene is TRBV6-5, the J gene TRBJ1-1, with a weak D call TRBD1 (5 bases). The CDR3 extends over 14 amino acids. The germline V gene encodes CDR1 MNHEY and CDR2 SVGAGI.

The chain combines TRBV27 with TRBJ1-2, with 9 bases that match TRBD1. In germline, CDR1 is MNHEY, CDR2 SMNVEV (reference sequence). This CDR3 contains 15 residues. Germline trimming cut 1 base from V and 8 bases from J; bases unmatched to any gene: 8. CDR3 protein: CASSLLGQGSGGYTF. DNA for the CDR3: TGTGCCAGCAGTTTATTGGGACAGGGATCGGGGGGCTACACCTTC.

This chain connects TRBV19 to TRBJ2-3; D ambiguous. The CDR3 length is 13 residues. Germline assignment: CDR1 LNHDA and CDR2 SQIVND (reference sequence). The V and J ends lost 0 bases and 6 bases respectively, with 7 bases between them. CDR3 DNA sequence: TGTGCCAGTAGTATAGATCGAACGGATACGCAGTATTTT. Protein sequence: CASSIDRTDTQYF.

The chain couples TRBV7-9 to TRBJ1-4; 11 bases agree with TRBD1. The CDR3 runs to 17 residues. Germline V gene data show CDR1 as SEHNR and CDR2 as FQNEAQ (reference sequence). J was trimmed by 5 bases and V by 4 bases; bases with no gene match: 9. The CDR3 bases are TGTGCCAGCAGCTCTACCGGGACAGGGGGTTCAAATGAAAAACTGTTTTTT. Its protein is CASSSTGTGGSNEKLFF.

The chain is built from TRBV5-1 and TRBJ1-4; maybe TRBD1 (6 bases). V lost 3 bases and J 3 bases, leaving 12 bases between the germline ends. The germline gives CDR1 SGHRS, CDR2 YFSETQ. The CDR3 sequence is 15 residues long. CDR3 nucleotide sequence: TGCGCCAGCAGCTCGGGGGGCGAATCTAATGAAAAACTGTTTTTT. This encodes CASSSGGESNEKLFF.

V is TRBV7-9 and J is TRBJ2-3; D uncertain. This CDR3 has 14 amino acids. CDR1 is SEHNR, CDR2 FQNEAQ, per germline (reference sequence). Between the trimmed V and J ends, which lost 0 bases and 7 bases, there was a span of 11 bases. The CDR3 DNA sequence: TGTGCCAGCAGCTTAGCGTCGGTTTCCCATACGCAGTATTTT. Protein: CASSLASVSHTQYF.

This clone occurred once. The chain is built from TRBV7-2 and TRBJ1-6; D is uncertain. In germline, CDR1 is SGHTA, CDR2 FQGNSA. The CDR3 sequence is 13 residues long. With 7 bases removed from V and 7 bases from J, the gap between germline ends came to 11 bases. This CDR3 reads CASKGSRNSPLHF. The CDR3 DNA reads TGTGCCAGCAAGGGCTCGAGGAATTCACCCCTCCACTTT. The whole variable domain, filled in from reference TRBV7-2 and TRBJ1-6, reads GAGVSQSPSNKVTEKGKDVELRCDPISGHTALYWYRQSLGQGLEFLIYFQGNSAPDKSGLPSDRFSAERTGGSVSTLTIQRTQQEDSAVYLCASKGSRNSPLHFGNGTRLTVT.

This chain connects TRBV19 to TRBJ2-7; 9 bases fit TRBD1. The CDR3 runs 14 residues. V gave up 5 bases and J gave up 3 bases; unmatched junction bases: 5. Per the germline V gene, CDR1 is LNHDA and CDR2 is SQIVND (reference sequence). Here the CDR3 reads CASSPRDRDYEQYF. In DNA, the CDR3 is TGTGCCAGTAGTCCCCGGGACAGGGACTACGAGCAGTACTTC. Full variable domain (remainder filled in from reference TRBV19 and TRBJ2-7): DGGITQSPKYLFRKEGQNVTLSCEQNLNHDAMYWYRQDPGQGLRLIYYSQIVNDFQKGDIAEGYSVSREKKESFPLTVTSAQKNPTAFYLCASSPRDRDYEQYFGPGTRLTVT.

The CDR3 is CASTRGVNEQFF. Here the CDR3 DNA reads TGTGCCAGCACCAGGGGGGTTAATGAGCAGTTCTTC. V gene TRBV6-1 combines with J gene TRBJ2-1; D possibly corresponds to TRBD1 (7 bases). Germline V gene data show CDR1 as MNHNS and CDR2 as SASEGT. CDR3 length: 12 amino acids. The germline V and J ends were trimmed by 7 bases and 7 bases, with 11 bases remaining between them.

This sequence joins TRBV7-3 and TRBJ2-2; 9 bases fit TRBD1. J was trimmed by 4 bases and V by 7 bases; bases with no gene match: 7. CDR3 length: 15 residues. Germline values: CDR1 SGHTA, CDR2 FQGTGA. The CDR3, as DNA: TGTGCCAGCACGACACAGGGGGCGTTCACCGGGGAGCTGTTTTTT. This codes for CASTTQGAFTGELFF.

The chain couples TRBV25-1 to TRBJ2-3, with TRBD2 matching over 9 bases. The junction had 6 bases not matched to a gene; V was cut back by 8 bases and J by 0 bases. This CDR3 region has 15 residues. The V gene's germline CDR1 is MGHDK and CDR2 SYGVNS. The CDR3 coding sequence is TGTGCCAGCGCCAGCGGGGGGTCTAGCACAGATACGCAGTATTTT. This encodes CASASGGSSTDTQYF.